Each of the 8 T cell receptor beta chains below was sequenced from the same sample in a study of CD8 T cells in Susac syndrome. Reverse transcription used roughly 0.45 to 1 ug RNA and random hexamers. TCRdb re-called the immunoSEQ multiplex PCR reads through MiXCR, storing one row per CDR3 protein. The table has approximately 300,000 distinct CDR3 sequences, approximately 91% seen once; the top ten hold around 0.18%. The sample was CD8+ T cells from PBMCs. The receptor source for this set is a human donor with multiple sclerosis.

About this clonotype itself: Since no conserved phenylalanine or tryptophan closes the CDR3, a read error is the likely cause. The rearrangement uses TRBV4-2 and TRBJ1-6; no clear D. This CDR3 contains 17 residues. The V end lost 2 bases, the J end lost 2 bases, and 13 bases lay between the germline ends. CDR1 and CDR2 from the germline V gene are LGHNA and YNFKEQ. CDR3 DNA: TGTGCCAGCAGCCAAAGTCCAGTCTCTACCTATAATTCACCCCTCCACCTT. It translates to CASSQSPVSTYNSPLHL.

The J gene is TRBJ2-1, the V gene TRBV29-1; a possible D gene is TRBD1 (5 bases). This CDR3 region has 12 residues. The germline gives CDR1 SQVTM, CDR2 ANQGSEA. With 4 bases removed from V and 7 bases from J, the gap between germline ends came to 11 bases. The CDR3 DNA sequence: TGCAGCGTTGTCCAGGGTAAAAATGAGCAGTTCTTC. As protein: CSVVQGKNEQFF.

This chain joins TRBV9 and TRBJ2-2; 8 bases agree with TRBD2. V was clipped by 0 bases and J by 3 bases; unmatched bases: 10. Germline V gene lookup returns CDR1 SGDLS and CDR2 YYNGEE. This CDR3 is built from 18 residues. CDR3 nucleotide sequence: TGTGCCAGCAGCGTAGGGACTAGCAATACAGAGGACACCGGGGAGCTGTTTTTT. It yields the protein CASSVGTSNTEDTGELFF.

In the case of this clonotype: Relative to the germline gene, one junction end is altered; a read error may explain this. The CDR3 sequence is CASSYSSSGGRPETQYF. The DNA for the CDR3 is TGTGCCAGCAGCTACTCGTCTAGCGGGGGCCGTCCGGAGACCCAGTACTTC. The genes are TRBV6-7 and TRBJ2-5, with 10 bases aligning to TRBD2. TRBV6-7 is given ORF status, its function remaining uncertain. This CDR3 spans 17 amino acids.

The chain employs TRBV2 and TRBJ2-2; D unclear. The germline V gene encodes CDR1 SNHLY and CDR2 FYNNEI. Trimming took off 2 bases at V and 0 bases at J, with 4 bases between the two ends. This CDR3 region has 14 residues. In DNA, the CDR3 is TGTGCCAGCAGTGAAAACCCGAACACCGGGGAGCTGTTTTTT. This codes for CASSENPNTGELFF.

The chain couples TRBV28 to TRBJ2-7; 9 positions match TRBD1. The J segment lost 0 bases and the V segment lost 8 bases, leaving 5 bases of the junction unmatched. The CDR3 consists of 14 residues. Looked up from germline, CDR1 is MDHEN and CDR2 is SYDVKM. The CDR3 region is CASGDRASSYEQYF. In DNA form, the CDR3 reads TGTGCCAGCGGGGACAGGGCCAGCTCCTACGAGCAGTACTTC.

In this sample, this clonotype turned up once. This rearrangement joins TRBV20-1 to TRBJ2-7, with unresolved D. The germline V gene has CDR1 DFQATT and CDR2 SNEGSKA (reference sequence). This CDR3 is 14 amino acids long. V shed 0 bases and J shed 3 bases, with 12 bases lying between them. The CDR3 coding sequence is TGCAGTGCTAGAGATCCTGGGGTTGACTACGAGCAGTACTTC. Translation: CSARDPGVDYEQYF.

Comment on this clonotype: The germline gene is not matched at one end of the junction; a read error may be the cause. This rearrangement joins TRBV5-4 to TRBJ1-1; possible D gene TRBD1, 6 bases. Per germline, CDR1 SGHNT and CDR2 YYREEE (reference sequence). The CDR3 length is 12 residues. The chain's CDR3 is CASSWGQTGQRF. The CDR3 nucleotides are TGTGCCAGCAGCTGGGGCCAAACAGGACAGAGATTT.